These T cell receptor delta chains were read from a single sample in a study of Vδ1+ human thymocytes. TCRdb reanalyzed the multiplex PCR reads using CATT. The sample has more than 25,000 delta-chain clones, 7.4% seen once. Sequences were obtained from Vdelta1+ gamma-delta thymocytes from the thymus. These receptors all stem from a girl in the first two years of life who had congenital heart surgery. Both conserved end residues are part of each CDR3. The order of the fields is D gene, clone size, J gene, V gene, CDR3 protein, CDR3 DNA. The D gene is left open where the match is weak. For some rows the clone size is stated as once, few or many, or as a class when expanded; others skip it.

d_call: TRDD3; clone_size: few; j_call: TRDJ1; v_call: TRDV1; cdr3_aa: CALGEPILNGGHLYTDKLIF; cdr3_nt: TGTGCTCTTGGGGAACCAATATTAAATGGGGGACACTTATACACCGATAAACTCATCTTT
d_call: TRDD3; clone_size: .; j_call: TRDJ1; v_call: TRDV1; cdr3_aa: CALGELESRRGDRGDTDKLIF; cdr3_nt: TGTGCTCTTGGGGAACTAGAGTCCCGTAGGGGGGATAGAGGAGACACCGATAAACTCATCTTT
d_call: .; clone_size: few; j_call: TRDJ3; v_call: TRDV3; cdr3_aa: CAFSWRILTRQMFF; cdr3_nt: TGTGCCTTTAGCTGGAGGATACTTACCCGACAGATGTTTTTC
d_call: .; clone_size: few; j_call: TRDJ1; v_call: TRDV1; cdr3_aa: CALGERAPSYGGIRGYTDKLIF; cdr3_nt: TGTGCTCTTGGGGAACGGGCCCCTTCCTACGGGGGGATACGGGGGTACACCGATAAACTCATCTTT
d_call: TRDD3; clone_size: few; j_call: TRDJ1; v_call: TRDV1; cdr3_aa: CALGDLSFFRGIRVVYDKLIF; cdr3_nt: TGTGCTCTTGGGGACCTCTCCTTCTTCCGGGGGATACGTGTCGTCTACGATAAACTCATCTTT
d_call: TRDD3; clone_size: .; j_call: TRDJ1; v_call: TRDV1; cdr3_aa: CALGKRVGSTLLGMTQYPDKLIF; cdr3_nt: TGTGCTCTTGGGAAAAGGGTCGGTTCCACGCTACTGGGGATGACTCAGTACCCCGATAAACTCATCTTT
d_call: .; clone_size: few; j_call: TRDJ1; v_call: TRDV1; cdr3_aa: CALGELGPGTNKLIF; cdr3_nt: TGTGCTCTTGGGGAACTAGGCCCGGGGACTAATAAACTCATCTTT
d_call: TRDD3; clone_size: .; j_call: TRDJ2; v_call: TRDV1; cdr3_aa: CALGEPVSPSYWGNTGTAQLFF; cdr3_nt: TGTGCTCTTGGGGAGCCCGTATCCCCCTCCTACTGGGGGAATACGGGGACAGCACAACTCTTCTTT
d_call: TRDD3; clone_size: few; j_call: TRDJ1; v_call: TRDV1; cdr3_aa: CAPPMTGGYQNARQYTDKLIF; cdr3_nt: TGTGCTCCTCCCATGACTGGGGGATATCAAAACGCCCGTCAGTACACCGATAAACTCATCTTT
d_call: .; clone_size: .; j_call: TRDJ1; v_call: TRDV1; cdr3_aa: CALGEPLLLEDRRGGTYTDKLIF; cdr3_nt: TGTGCTCTTGGGGAACCCCTTCTCCTAGAGGACAGACGCGGGGGTACGTACACCGATAAACTCATCTTT
d_call: .; clone_size: .; j_call: TRDJ1; v_call: TRDV1; cdr3_aa: CALGLSTLRPHTDKLIF; cdr3_nt: TGTGCTCTTGGGCTTTCTACGTTGAGGCCTCACACCGATAAACTCATCTTT
d_call: TRDD3; clone_size: few; j_call: TRDJ1; v_call: TRDV1; cdr3_aa: CALGELGIRIGHTDKLIF; cdr3_nt: TGTGCTCTTGGGGAACTGGGGATACGTATTGGACACACCGATAAACTCATCTTT
d_call: .; clone_size: few; j_call: TRDJ1; v_call: TRDV1; cdr3_aa: CALGELQIGTQYTPYTDKLIF; cdr3_nt: TGTGCCCTTGGGGAACTACAGATCGGGACCCAATATACCCCGTACACCGATAAACTCATCTTT
d_call: TRDD3; clone_size: .; j_call: TRDJ1; v_call: TRDV1; cdr3_aa: CALGGDPTGDRRCPDTDKLIF; cdr3_nt: TGTGCTCTTGGGGGCGATCCTACGGGGGATAGAAGGTGCCCAGACACCGATAAACTCATCTTT
d_call: TRDD3; clone_size: few; j_call: TRDJ1; v_call: TRDV1; cdr3_aa: CALGEVIPTHYWGISYTDKLIF; cdr3_nt: TGTGCTCTTGGGGAAGTCATTCCTACGCACTACTGGGGGATCTCCTACACCGATAAACTCATCTTT
d_call: TRDD3; clone_size: few; j_call: TRDJ1; v_call: TRDV1; cdr3_aa: CALGVRGPLRLGDMATDKLIF; cdr3_nt: TGTGCTCTTGGGGTACGGGGCCCCCTTCGACTGGGGGATATGGCGACCGATAAACTCATCTTT
d_call: TRDD3; clone_size: .; j_call: TRDJ1; v_call: TRDV1; cdr3_aa: CALGELHPLLGDGSTDKLIF; cdr3_nt: TGTGCTCTTGGGGAACTCCACCCTCTACTGGGGGATGGGTCTACCGATAAACTCATCTTT
d_call: TRDD3; clone_size: .; j_call: TRDJ1; v_call: TRDV1; cdr3_aa: CALGEHSESVLGPDTDKLIF; cdr3_nt: TGTGCTCTTGGGGAACACAGTGAATCCGTACTGGGGCCTGACACCGATAAACTCATCTTT
d_call: .; clone_size: .; j_call: TRDJ1; v_call: TRDV1; cdr3_aa: CALGASSARLIKGTDKLIF; cdr3_nt: TGTGCTCTTGGGGCGTCTTCCGCTCGCCTAATTAAGGGCACCGATAAACTCATCTTT
d_call: .; clone_size: few; j_call: TRDJ1; v_call: TRDV1; cdr3_aa: CALGERRLIGYTDKLIF; cdr3_nt: TGTGCTCTTGGGGAAAGAAGACTGATTGGGTACACCGATAAACTCATCTTT